The entry below describes one T cell receptor beta chain. Antigen specificity is unknown. The junction does not match germline at one end; this may be a read error. This entry comes from a study of cytomegalovirus exposure and HLA in healthy donors. CDR3 size: 15 residues. Germline V gene data show CDR1 as MNHNS and CDR2 as SASEGT. With 60 Vbeta and 13 Jbeta primers, the PCR was carried out. TCRdb's table, derived via immunoSEQ multiplex PCR, lists solely in-frame clones and lacks some. Altogether around 110,000 clones are present, roughly four fifths being singletons, with the ten largest covering around 1.6%. General study points: A later look showed TCR association rates differing by HLA locus, highest for DRB1 and lowest for HLA-C.

The sample consisted of PBMCs. The chain joins TRBV6-1 to TRBJ1-5; TRBD1 matches 10 bases. This TCR was recovered from a young woman in good health and CMV-seronegative. The CDR3 nucleotides are TGTGCCAGCAGTGCCGCGACAGGGGGCAAGCAGCCCCAGCATTTT. Translated, it gives CASSAATGGKQPQHF.